The 18 T cell receptor beta chains given below trace back to one sample, sequenced in a study of CD8 T cells in ankylosing spondylitis. MiXCR, run by TCRdb on the 5' RACE reads, gives a single entry per CDR3 protein. Among around 130,000 distinct CDR3 sequences listed, roughly 15% were seen once. Sequenced input: blood, either unsorted or a sorted T cell fraction (not recorded which). Source of these receptors: a female donor with ankylosing spondylitis or in good health (not recorded which).

This clonotype was detected ten times or more. This chain joins TRBV5-1 and TRBJ2-5; weak D call: TRBD2 (5 bases). The CDR3 runs to 14 residues. Germline CDR1 SGHRS, CDR2 YFSETQ. The V end was cut by 0 bases, the J end by 4 bases, with 10 bases between. This CDR3 reads CASSLGVGRETQYF. The CDR3 region has the DNA TGCGCCAGCAGCTTGGGGGTAGGGAGAGAGACCCAGTACTTC.

For this clonotype: This sequence may be a read error, since a much larger clone differs from it by one base. The chain couples TRBV6-2 or TRBV6-3 to TRBJ2-3; no clear D. V lost 6 bases, J lost 2 bases, and 3 bases lay in between. CDR1 is MNHEY, CDR2 SVGEGT, per germline. This CDR3 contains 11 residues. As DNA, the CDR3 is TGTGCCAGCAGGGACACAGATACGCAGTATTTT. Its protein is CASRDTDTQYF.

In its sample, this clonotype was seen many times. The rearrangement links TRBV7-2 to TRBJ2-7, with unresolved D. Germline CDR1 is SGHTA and CDR2 is FQGNSA. CDR3 length equals 13 residues. V lost 2 bases and J lost 2, with 7 bases in between. The DNA of the CDR3 is TGTGCCAGCAGCTTAATACAGCCCTACGAGCAGTACTTC. Translation: CASSLIQPYEQYF.

V and J are TRBV10-2 and TRBJ2-1, with unresolved D. The CDR3 loop spans 15 amino acids. Germline CDR1 WSHSY, CDR2 SAAADI. Trimming took off 0 bases at V and 6 bases at J, with 12 bases between the two ends. The CDR3 DNA reads as TGCGCCAGCAGTGAGTCGAGGTATTGGGGCAATGAGCAGTTCTTC. Translated: CASSESRYWGNEQFF.

This chain uses TRBV9 with TRBJ1-2; D may be TRBD1 (6 bases). Germline loops: CDR1 SGDLS, CDR2 YYNGEE. The CDR3 spans 15 residues. The V gene lost 0 bases and the J gene lost 2 bases, with 11 bases spanning the gap. The CDR3 DNA reads as TGTGCCAGCAGCGTAGACCCTACAGGGAACTATGGCTACACCTTC. Amino acids: CASSVDPTGNYGYTF.

This clonotype was picked up many times. This chain links TRBV7-9 with TRBJ1-2; no reliable D call. Germline V lookup: CDR1 SEHNR, CDR2 FQNEAQ (reference sequence). CDR3 length: 13 residues. The V gene lost 7 bases and the J gene lost 2 bases, with 11 bases spanning the gap. The CDR3 is CASTPAENYGYTF. In DNA, the CDR3 is TGTGCCAGCACCCCCGCAGAGAACTATGGCTACACCTTC.

The rearrangement links TRBV12-3 or TRBV12-4 to TRBJ2-5; D may be TRBD2 (7 bases). The CDR3 loop spans 14 amino acids. V was pared by 7 bases and J by 1 base, with 13 bases between. CDR3 DNA sequence: TGTGCCAGCATGGGGGGGGGGCTCCAAGAGACCCAGTACTTC. This gives the protein CASMGGGLQETQYF.

The gene calls are TRBV27 and TRBJ2-7; a weak D match, TRBD1 (6 bases). Germline assignment: CDR1 MNHEY and CDR2 SMNVEV (reference sequence). The germline V and J ends were trimmed by 5 bases and 4 bases, with 18 bases remaining between them. The CDR3 length is 15 residues. CDR3 loop: CASSPYRVLRYEQYF. DNA for the CDR3: TGTGCCAGCAGTCCGTACAGGGTCCTCAGATACGAGCAGTACTTC.

This clonotype was detected a few times. The chain uses TRBV2 and TRBJ2-5; D ambiguous. Trimming pared 3 bases from V and 3 bases from J, leaving 8 bases between. Germline V gene data show CDR1 as SNHLY and CDR2 as FYNNEI. The CDR3 totals 13 residues. CDR3 sequence: CASSDEMKETQYF. CDR3 bases: TGTGCCAGCAGTGATGAAATGAAAGAGACCCAGTACTTC.

The sample holds many counts of this clonotype. V usage is TRBV5-1 and J usage is TRBJ2-2; D unresolved. The V and J ends lost 4 bases and 0 bases respectively, with 13 bases between them. The CDR3 runs 16 residues. The germline CDR1 and CDR2 sequences are SGHRS and YFSETQ. CDR3 in DNA: TGCGCCAGCAGCCAAGGGATCCTTGCGAACACCGGGGAGCTGTTTTTT. It specifies CASSQGILANTGELFF.

Many counts were recorded for this clonotype. The gene calls are TRBV7-2 and TRBJ2-3; no clear D. The ends were cut back, 4 bases at V and 4 bases at J, with 18 bases in the middle. The CDR3 runs 16 residues. Germline loops: CDR1 SGHTA, CDR2 FQGNSA. In DNA, the CDR3 is TGTGCCAGCAGCTCGCATTTCCCATTGACTGCAGATACGCAGTATTTT. Its protein product is CASSSHFPLTADTQYF. Full variable domain (outside the CDR3, taken from reference TRBV7-2 and TRBJ2-3): GAGVSQSPSNKVTEKGKDVELRCDPISGHTALYWYRQSLGQGLEFLIYFQGNSAPDKSGLPSDRFSAERTGGSVSTLTIQRTQQEDSAVYLCASSSHFPLTADTQYFGPGTRLTVL.

This clonotype has ten or more counts. V and J are TRBV7-2 and TRBJ1-2; 10 bases fit TRBD1. The CDR3 is made up of 14 amino acids. Per germline, CDR1 SGHTA and CDR2 FQGNSA. V was pared by 5 bases and J by 7 bases, with 7 bases of the junction left unmatched. The CDR3 coding sequence is TGTGCCAGCAGCCTGACAGGGGGCGACTCTGGCTACACCTTC. Translation: CASSLTGGDSGYTF.

This clonotype was recorded a few times. The chain recombines TRBV6-2 or TRBV6-3 with TRBJ2-7, with 9 bases matching TRBD2. V dropped 6 bases and J dropped 3; count of bases not matched to a gene: 6. Germline V lookup: CDR1 MNHEY, CDR2 SVGEGT. The CDR3 consists of 14 residues. For the CDR3, the DNA is TGTGCCAGCAGACCTAGCGGGGCTCTCTACGAGCAGTACTTC. Protein sequence: CASRPSGALYEQYF.

This clonotype has a count of ten or more. The chain couples TRBV7-2 to TRBJ2-1, with a possible D match to TRBD1 (5 bases). Trimming stripped 1 base from V and 9 bases from J, with 19 bases between. The CDR3 sequence is 16 residues long. Germline V gives CDR1 SGHTA, CDR2 FQGNSA. Written as DNA, the CDR3 is TGTGCCAGCAGCTTAGATGCCCCAGGGCCTACAGGTGAGCAGTTCTTC. It encodes CASSLDAPGPTGEQFF.

This sequence joins TRBV6-1 and TRBJ1-6, with D maybe TRBD1 (5 bases). Germline V gene lookup returns CDR1 MNHNS and CDR2 SASEGT. The length of the CDR3 is 17 residues. Trimming took off 6 bases at V and 8 bases at J, with 23 bases between the two ends. CDR3 in DNA: TGTGCCAGCAGCCCCCAACTACAGGCCGGGCGCGATTCACCCCTCCACTTT. Translating gives CASSPQLQAGRDSPLHF.

This clonotype was seen repeatedly, ten times or more. The chain carries TRBV12-3 or TRBV12-4 and TRBJ1-2; 7 bases fit TRBD1. This CDR3 region has 15 residues. J was trimmed by 6 bases and V by 6 bases; bases with no gene match: 13. CDR3 sequence reads: CASSPGDREGHGYTF. CDR3 coding DNA: TGTGCCAGCAGCCCCGGCGACAGGGAGGGCCATGGCTACACCTTC.

This clonotype has more than one count but fewer than ten. The chain recombines TRBV20-1 with TRBJ2-1; 12 nucleotides align to TRBD2. This CDR3 contains 17 residues. Germline CDR1 reads DFQATT; CDR2 reads SNEGSKA (reference sequence). Trimming cost V 6 bases and J 9 bases; bases outside gene matches: 18. The CDR3 coding sequence is TGCAGTGCCTCGGGCCTAGCGGGGGGGCGACCTACAATTGAGCAGTTCTTC. This codes for CSASGLAGGRPTIEQFF.

The chain combines TRBV12-3 or TRBV12-4 with TRBJ1-1; 10 bases agree with TRBD1. This CDR3 is 15 amino acids long. V shed 6 bases, J shed 0 bases, and the junction held 4 bases outside the gene matches. The CDR3 here is CASRRQGALNTEAFF. DNA for the CDR3: TGTGCCAGCAGAAGACAGGGGGCCCTGAACACTGAAGCTTTCTTT.